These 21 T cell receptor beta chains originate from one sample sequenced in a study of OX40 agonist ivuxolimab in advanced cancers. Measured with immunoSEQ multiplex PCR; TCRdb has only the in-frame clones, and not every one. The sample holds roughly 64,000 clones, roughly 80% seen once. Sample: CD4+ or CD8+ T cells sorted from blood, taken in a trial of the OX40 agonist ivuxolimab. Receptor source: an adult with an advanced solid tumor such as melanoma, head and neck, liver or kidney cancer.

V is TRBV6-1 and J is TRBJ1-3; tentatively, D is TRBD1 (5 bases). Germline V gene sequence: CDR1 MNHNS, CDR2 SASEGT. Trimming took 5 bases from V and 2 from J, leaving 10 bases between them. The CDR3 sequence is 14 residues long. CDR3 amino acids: CASSSGLAGNTIYF. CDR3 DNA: TGTGCCAGCAGTTCAGGGTTAGCTGGAAACACCATATATTTT.

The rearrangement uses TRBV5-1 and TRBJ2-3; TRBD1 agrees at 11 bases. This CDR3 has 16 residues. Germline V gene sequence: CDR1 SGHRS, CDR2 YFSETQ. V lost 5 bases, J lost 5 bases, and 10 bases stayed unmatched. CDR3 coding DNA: TGCGCCAGCAGTGACGTCGGACAGGGGGCAGAAGATACGCAGTATTTT. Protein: CASSDVGQGAEDTQYF. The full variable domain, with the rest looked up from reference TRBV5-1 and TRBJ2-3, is KAGVTQTPRYLIKTRGQQVTLSCSPISGHRSVSWYQQTPGQGLQFLFEYFSETQRNKGNFPGRFSGRQFSNSRSEMNVSTLELGDSALYLCASSDVGQGAEDTQYFGPGTRLTVL.

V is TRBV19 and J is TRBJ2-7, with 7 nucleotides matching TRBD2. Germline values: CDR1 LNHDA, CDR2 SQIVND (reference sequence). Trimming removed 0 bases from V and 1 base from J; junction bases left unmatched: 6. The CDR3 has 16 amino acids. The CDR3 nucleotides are TGTGCCAGTAGTATAGAGGTGGGGGACTATTCCTACGAGCAGTACTTC. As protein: CASSIEVGDYSYEQYF.

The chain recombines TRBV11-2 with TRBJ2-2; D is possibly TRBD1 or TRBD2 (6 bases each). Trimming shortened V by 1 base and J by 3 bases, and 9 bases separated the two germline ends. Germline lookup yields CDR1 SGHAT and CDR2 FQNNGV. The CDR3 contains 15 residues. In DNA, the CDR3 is TGTGCCAGCAGCTTAGTCGGGGGCGACACCGGGGAGCTGTTTTTT. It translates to CASSLVGGDTGELFF.

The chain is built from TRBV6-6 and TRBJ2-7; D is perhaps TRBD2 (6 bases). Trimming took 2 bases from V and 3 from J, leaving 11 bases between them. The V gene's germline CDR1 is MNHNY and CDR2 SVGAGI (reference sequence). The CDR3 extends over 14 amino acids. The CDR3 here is CASSYTGTDYEQYF. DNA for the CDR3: TGTGCCAGCAGTTACACCGGGACTGACTACGAGCAGTACTTC.

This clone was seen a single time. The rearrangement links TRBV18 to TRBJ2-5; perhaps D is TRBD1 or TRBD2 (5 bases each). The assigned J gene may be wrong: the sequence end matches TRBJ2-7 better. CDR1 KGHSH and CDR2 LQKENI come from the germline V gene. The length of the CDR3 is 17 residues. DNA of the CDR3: TGTGCCAGCTCGCGTTCCTTTTGGGACCCCTCCTCCTACGAGCAGTACTTC. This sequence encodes CASSRSFWDPSSYEQYF.

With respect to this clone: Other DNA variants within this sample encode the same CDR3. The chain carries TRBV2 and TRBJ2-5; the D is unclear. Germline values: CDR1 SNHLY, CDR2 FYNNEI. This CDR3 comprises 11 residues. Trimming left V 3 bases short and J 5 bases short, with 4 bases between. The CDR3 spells CASSEWETQYF. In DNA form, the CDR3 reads TGTGCCAGCAGTGAGTGGGAGACCCAGTACTTC.

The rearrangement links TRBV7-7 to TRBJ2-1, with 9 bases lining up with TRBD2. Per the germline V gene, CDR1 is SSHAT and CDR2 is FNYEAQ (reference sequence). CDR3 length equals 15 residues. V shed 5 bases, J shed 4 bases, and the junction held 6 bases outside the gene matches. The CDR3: CASSPLAGPYNEQFF. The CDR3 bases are TGTGCCAGCAGCCCCCTAGCGGGACCATACAATGAGCAGTTCTTC.

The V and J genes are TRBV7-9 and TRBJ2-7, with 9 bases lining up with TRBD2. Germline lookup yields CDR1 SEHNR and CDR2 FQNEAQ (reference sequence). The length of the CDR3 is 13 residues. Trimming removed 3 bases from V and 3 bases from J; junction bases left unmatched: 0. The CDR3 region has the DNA TGTGCCAGCAGCTTTAGCGGGGGCTACGAGCAGTACTTC. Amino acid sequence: CASSFSGGYEQYF.

Here the CDR3 DNA reads TGTGCCAGCAGCTGGGGTGACAATGAGCAGTTCTTC. It codes for CASSWGDNEQFF. The rearrangement joins TRBV5-6 to TRBJ2-1, with D unclear. The CDR3 is 12 amino acids. The germline V and J ends were trimmed by 3 bases and 5 bases, with 6 bases remaining between them. Germline CDR1 reads SGHDT; CDR2 reads YYEEEE.

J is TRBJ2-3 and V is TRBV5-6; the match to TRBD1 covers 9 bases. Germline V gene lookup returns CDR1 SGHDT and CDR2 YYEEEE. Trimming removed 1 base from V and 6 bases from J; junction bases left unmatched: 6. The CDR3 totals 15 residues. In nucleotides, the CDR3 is TGTGCCAGCAGCTTGCAGGGACAGGGTGGGGATACGCAGTATTTT. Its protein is CASSLQGQGGDTQYF. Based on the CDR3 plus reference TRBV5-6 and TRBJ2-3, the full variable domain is DAGVTQSPTHLIKTRGQQVTLRCSPKSGHDTVSWYQQALGQGPQFIFQYYEEEERQRGNFPDRFSGHQFPNYSSELNVNALLLGDSALYLCASSLQGQGGDTQYFGPGTRLTVL.

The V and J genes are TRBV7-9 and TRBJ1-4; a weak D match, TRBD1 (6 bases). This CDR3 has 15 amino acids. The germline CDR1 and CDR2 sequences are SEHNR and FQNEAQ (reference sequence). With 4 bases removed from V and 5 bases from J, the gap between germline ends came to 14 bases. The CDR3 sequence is CASSSVGTRNEKLFF. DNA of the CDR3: TGTGCCAGCAGCTCCGTGGGGACACGGAATGAAAAACTGTTTTTT.

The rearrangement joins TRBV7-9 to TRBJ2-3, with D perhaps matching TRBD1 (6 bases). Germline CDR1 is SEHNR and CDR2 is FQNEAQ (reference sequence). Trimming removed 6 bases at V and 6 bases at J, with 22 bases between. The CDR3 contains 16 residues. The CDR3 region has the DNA TGTGCCAGCAGTCCGGGACACATACGTCGTACGGATACGCAGTATTTT. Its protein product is CASSPGHIRRTDTQYF.

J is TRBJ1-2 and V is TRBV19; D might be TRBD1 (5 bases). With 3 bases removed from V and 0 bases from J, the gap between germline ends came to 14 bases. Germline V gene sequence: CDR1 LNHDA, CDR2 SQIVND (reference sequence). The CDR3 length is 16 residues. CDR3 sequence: CASSMRGRGANYGYTF. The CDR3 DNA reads TGTGCCAGTAGTATGAGGGGCCGAGGAGCTAACTATGGCTACACCTTC. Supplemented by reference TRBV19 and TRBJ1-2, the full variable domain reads DGGITQSPKYLFRKEGQNVTLSCEQNLNHDAMYWYRQDPGQGLRLIYYSQIVNDFQKGDIAEGYSVSREKKESFPLTVTSAQKNPTAFYLCASSMRGRGANYGYTFGSGTRLTVV.

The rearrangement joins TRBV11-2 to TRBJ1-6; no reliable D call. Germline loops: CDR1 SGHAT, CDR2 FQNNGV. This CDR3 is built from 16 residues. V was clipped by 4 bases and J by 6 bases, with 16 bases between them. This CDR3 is CASSYREAGGNSPLHF. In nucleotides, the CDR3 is TGTGCCAGCAGCTACCGGGAGGCAGGCGGTAATTCACCCCTCCACTTT. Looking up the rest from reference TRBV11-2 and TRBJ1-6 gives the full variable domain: EAGVAQSPRYKIIEKRQSVAFWCNPISGHATLYWYQQILGQGPKLLIQFQNNGVVDDSQLPKDRFSAERLKGVDSTLKIQPAKLEDSAVYLCASSYREAGGNSPLHFGNGTRLTVT.

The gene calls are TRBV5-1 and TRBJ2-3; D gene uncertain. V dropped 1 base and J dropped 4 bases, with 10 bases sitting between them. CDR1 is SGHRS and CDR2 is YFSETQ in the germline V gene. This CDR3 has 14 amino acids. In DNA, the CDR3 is TGCGCCAGCAGCTTGCTGGGAAGAGCAGATACGCAGTATTTT. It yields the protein CASSLLGRADTQYF.

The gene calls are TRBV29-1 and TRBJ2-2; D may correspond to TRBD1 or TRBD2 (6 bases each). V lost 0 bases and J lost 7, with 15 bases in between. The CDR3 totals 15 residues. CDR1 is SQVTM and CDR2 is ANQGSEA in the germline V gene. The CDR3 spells CSVEDRGGLSGELFF. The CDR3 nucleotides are TGCAGCGTTGAAGATCGAGGGGGGCTTAGCGGGGAGCTGTTTTTT.

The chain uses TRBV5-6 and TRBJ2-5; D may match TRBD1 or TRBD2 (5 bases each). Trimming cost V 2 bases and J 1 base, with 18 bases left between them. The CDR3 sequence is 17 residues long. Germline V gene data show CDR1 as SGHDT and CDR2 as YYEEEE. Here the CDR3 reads CASSFIGQGGFQETQYF. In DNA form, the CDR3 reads TGTGCCAGCAGCTTTATCGGACAAGGAGGCTTCCAAGAGACCCAGTACTTC.

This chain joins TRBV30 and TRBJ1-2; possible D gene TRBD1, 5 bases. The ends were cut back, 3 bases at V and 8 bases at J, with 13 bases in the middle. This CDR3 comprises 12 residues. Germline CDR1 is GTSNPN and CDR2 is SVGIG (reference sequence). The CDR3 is CAWSRAASGYTF. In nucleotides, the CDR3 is TGTGCCTGGAGCAGGGCCGCCTCGGGCTACACCTTC.

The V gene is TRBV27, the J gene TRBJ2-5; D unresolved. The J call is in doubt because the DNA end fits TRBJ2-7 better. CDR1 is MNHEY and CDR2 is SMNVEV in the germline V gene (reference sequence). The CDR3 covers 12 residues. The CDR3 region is CASSRREGEQYF. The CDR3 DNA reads TGTGCCAGCAGTCGAAGAGAAGGCGAGCAGTACTTC.

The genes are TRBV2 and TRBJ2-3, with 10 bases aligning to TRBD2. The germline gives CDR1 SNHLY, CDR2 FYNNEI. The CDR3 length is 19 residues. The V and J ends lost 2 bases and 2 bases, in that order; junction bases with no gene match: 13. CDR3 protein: CASSEWASGSSKPTDTQYF. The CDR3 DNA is TGTGCCAGCAGTGAATGGGCTAGCGGGAGCTCCAAACCCACAGATACGCAGTATTTT.